These 9 T cell receptor beta chains were all obtained from the same sample, sequenced in a study of blood T cells in healthy people across ages (dated by TCRdb to between 2014 and 2017). Library construction relied on 5' RACE. This sample was sequenced with an Illumina HiSeq 2500. A second PCR of roughly 6 to 11 cycles was run with a J-beta primer mix and a sample-barcoded 5' primer. In-frame beta chains were kept once TCRdb had trimmed the public reads at Q25 with fastp and called clones with MiXCR. Every entry covers one CDR3 protein and lists the most common genes and DNA from its rows. For this sample the table gives hundreds of thousands of distinct CDR3 sequences, of which 45% to 70% were detected only once. Jointly, the top ten make up roughly 26% of the sample. The sequenced sample was blood. The receptor set was obtained from a man aged 35-49 years in good health.

This clonotype was observed a handful of times. This sequence joins TRBV5-1 and TRBJ1-6, with D possibly matching TRBD1 (5 bases). Between the trimmed V and J ends, which lost 1 base and 10 bases, there was a span of 15 bases. The CDR3 covers 15 residues. Germline CDR1 reads SGHRS; CDR2 reads YFSETQ. The CDR3 coding sequence is TGCGCCAGCAGCTTGTCCGGGGGACGAGAATCACCCCTCCACTTT. This translates into CASSLSGGRESPLHF.

The rearrangement uses TRBV28 and TRBJ2-5; D gene unclear. This CDR3 spans 15 amino acids. The germline gives CDR1 MDHEN, CDR2 SYDVKM. V dropped 3 bases and J dropped 0 bases, with 11 bases sitting between them. The CDR3 nucleotides read TGTGCCAGCAGTTTGGGTAGCTCTTACCAAGAGACCCAGTACTTC. Protein: CASSLGSSYQETQYF. Full variable domain (missing parts from reference TRBV28 and TRBJ2-5): DVKVTQSSRYLVKRTGEKVFLECVQDMDHENMFWYRQDPGLGLRLIYFSYDVKMKEKGDIPEGYSVSREKKERFSLILESASTNQTSMYLCASSLGSSYQETQYFGPGTRLLVL.

The V call is TRBV6-1, the J call TRBJ1-5; D might be TRBD1 (5 bases). The V end was cut by 9 bases, the J end by 9 bases, with 18 bases between. This CDR3 comprises 13 residues. Per the germline V gene, CDR1 is MNHNS and CDR2 is SASEGT. The CDR3 loop reads CASVDGGGRPQHF. CDR3 DNA sequence: TGTGCCAGTGTGGACGGGGGTGGACGGCCCCAGCATTTT.

The chain uses TRBV7-9 and TRBJ2-3; 9 nucleotides align to TRBD2. CDR3 size: 17 residues. V lost 5 bases and J lost 3; bases outside the gene matches: 12. Germline V gives CDR1 SEHNR, CDR2 FQNEAQ (reference sequence). The CDR3 protein is CASSPQMREGRTDTQYF. CDR3 nucleotides: TGTGCCAGCAGCCCACAGATGCGGGAGGGCCGGACAGATACGCAGTATTTT.

This chain uses TRBV7-6 with TRBJ2-6; 7 bases fit TRBD2. Trimming took 1 base from V and 2 from J; bases not matched to a gene: 14. This CDR3 region has 20 residues. Germline CDR1 reads SGHVS; CDR2 reads FNYEAQ. The CDR3 sequence: CASSLGSHRDYRPGANVLTF. The CDR3, as DNA: TGTGCCAGCAGCTTAGGATCCCATAGGGACTACCGGCCTGGGGCCAACGTCCTGACTTTC.

This clonotype occurred a few times. This chain joins TRBV10-3 and TRBJ2-1, with 9 bases matching TRBD1. There are 14 residues in the CDR3. Per germline, CDR1 ENHRY and CDR2 SYGVKD. The junction had 0 bases not matched to a gene; V was cut back by 4 bases and J by 2 bases. CDR3: CAISGQGAYNEQFF. The DNA for the CDR3 is TGTGCCATCAGTGGACAGGGGGCCTACAATGAGCAGTTCTTC.

Points on this clonotype: One end of the junction is discordant with germline, which a read error may explain. The V call is TRBV4-1, the J call TRBJ1-2; 7 nucleotides line up with TRBD1. Germline CDR1 MGHRA, CDR2 YSYEKL. The CDR3 is 17 amino acids. CDR3 residues: CASSEEGAQAANYGYTF. CDR3 sequence (DNA): TGCGCCAGCAGCGAAGAGGGGGCCCAGGCCGCTAACTATGGCTACACCTTC.

Comments on this clonotype: A read error may produce the germline difference seen at one junction end. This chain uses TRBV12-3 or TRBV12-4 with TRBJ2-5, with TRBD2 matching 14 bases. The DNA end is a closer match to TRBJ2-7, so the J assignment may be wrong. This CDR3 is built from 15 residues. The CDR3 DNA follows: TGTACCAGCAGACGCGGGACTAGCGGGAGATCCGAGCAGTACTTC. As protein: CTSRRGTSGRSEQYF.

The genes are TRBV20-1 and TRBJ2-1; D might be TRBD1 (7 bases). Germline V gene sequence: CDR1 DFQATT, CDR2 SNEGSKA (reference sequence). Trimming left V 5 bases short and J 5 bases short, with 19 bases between. There are 15 residues in the CDR3. In DNA, the CDR3 is TGCAGTGCTTCCAGCCCTCGCGGGACAGACAATGAGCAGTTCTTC. Its translation: CSASSPRGTDNEQFF.